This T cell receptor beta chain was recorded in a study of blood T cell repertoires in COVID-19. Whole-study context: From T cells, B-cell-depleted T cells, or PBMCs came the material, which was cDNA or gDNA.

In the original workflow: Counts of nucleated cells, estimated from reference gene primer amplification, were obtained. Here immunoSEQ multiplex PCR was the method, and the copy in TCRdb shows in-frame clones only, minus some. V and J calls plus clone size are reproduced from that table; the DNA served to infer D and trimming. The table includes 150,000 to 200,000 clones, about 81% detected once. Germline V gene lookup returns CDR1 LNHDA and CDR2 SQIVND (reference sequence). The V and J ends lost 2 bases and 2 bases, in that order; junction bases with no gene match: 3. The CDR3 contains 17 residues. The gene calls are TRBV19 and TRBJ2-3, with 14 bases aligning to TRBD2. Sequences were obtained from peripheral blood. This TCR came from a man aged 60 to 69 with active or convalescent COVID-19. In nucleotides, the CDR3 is TGTGCCAGTAGTATATCGGGACTAGCGGGAGTCACAGATACGCAGTATTTT. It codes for CASSISGLAGVTDTQYF.